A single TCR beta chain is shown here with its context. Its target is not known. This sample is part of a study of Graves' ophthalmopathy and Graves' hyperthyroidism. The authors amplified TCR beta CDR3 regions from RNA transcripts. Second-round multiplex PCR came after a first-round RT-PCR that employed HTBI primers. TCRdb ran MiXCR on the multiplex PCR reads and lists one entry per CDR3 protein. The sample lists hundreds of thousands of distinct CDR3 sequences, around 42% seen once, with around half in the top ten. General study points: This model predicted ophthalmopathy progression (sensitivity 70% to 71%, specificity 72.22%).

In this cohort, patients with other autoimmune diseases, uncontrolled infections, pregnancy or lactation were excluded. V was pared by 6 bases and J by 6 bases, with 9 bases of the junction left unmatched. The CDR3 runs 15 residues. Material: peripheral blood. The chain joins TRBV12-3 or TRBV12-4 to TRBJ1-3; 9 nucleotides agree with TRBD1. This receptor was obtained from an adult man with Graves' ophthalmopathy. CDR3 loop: CASSLGQGPLNTIYF. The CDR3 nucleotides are TGTGCCAGCAGCTTGGGACAGGGACCTTTAAACACCATATATTTT.